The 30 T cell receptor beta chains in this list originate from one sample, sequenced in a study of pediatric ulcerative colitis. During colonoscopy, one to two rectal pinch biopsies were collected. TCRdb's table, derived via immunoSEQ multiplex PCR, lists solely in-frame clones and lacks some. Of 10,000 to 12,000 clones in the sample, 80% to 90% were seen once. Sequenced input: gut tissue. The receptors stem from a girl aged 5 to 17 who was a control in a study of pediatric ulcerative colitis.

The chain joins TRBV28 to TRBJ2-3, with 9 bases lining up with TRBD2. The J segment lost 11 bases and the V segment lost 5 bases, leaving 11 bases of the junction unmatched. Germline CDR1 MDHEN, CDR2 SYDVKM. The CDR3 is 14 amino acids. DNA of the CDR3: TGTGCCAGCAGTACCTCCCGAGTAGCGGGAGTGCAGTATTTT. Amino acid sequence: CASSTSRVAGVQYF.

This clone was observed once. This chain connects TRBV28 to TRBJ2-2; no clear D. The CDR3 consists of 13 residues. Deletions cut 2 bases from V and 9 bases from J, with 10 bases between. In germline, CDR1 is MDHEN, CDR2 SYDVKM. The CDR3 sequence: CASSLGSRRELFF. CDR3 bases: TGTGCCAGCAGTTTAGGGTCCCGTCGGGAGCTGTTTTTT.

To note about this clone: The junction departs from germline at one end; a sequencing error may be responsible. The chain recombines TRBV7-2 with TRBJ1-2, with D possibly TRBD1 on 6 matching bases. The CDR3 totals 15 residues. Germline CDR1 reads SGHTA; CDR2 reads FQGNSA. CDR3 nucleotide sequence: TGTGCCAACAGCACCCGGGACACAGTTCTAAATGGCTACACCTTC. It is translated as CANSTRDTVLNGYTF.

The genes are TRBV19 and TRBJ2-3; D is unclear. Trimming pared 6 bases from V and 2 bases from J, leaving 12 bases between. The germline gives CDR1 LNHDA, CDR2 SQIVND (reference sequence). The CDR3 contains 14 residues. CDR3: CASRRSGSTDTQYF. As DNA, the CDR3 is TGTGCCAGTAGGAGATCTGGGTCCACAGATACGCAGTATTTT.

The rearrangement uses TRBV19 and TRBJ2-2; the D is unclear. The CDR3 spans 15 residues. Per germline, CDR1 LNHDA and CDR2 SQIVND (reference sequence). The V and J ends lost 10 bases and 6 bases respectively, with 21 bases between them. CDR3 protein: CATSRRLPLPGELFF. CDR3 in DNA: TGTGCCACCTCAAGGAGACTTCCTCTACCCGGGGAGCTGTTTTTT.

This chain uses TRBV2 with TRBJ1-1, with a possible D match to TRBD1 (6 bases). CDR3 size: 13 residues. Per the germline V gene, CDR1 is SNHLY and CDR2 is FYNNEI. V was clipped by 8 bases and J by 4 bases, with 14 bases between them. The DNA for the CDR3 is TGTGCCAGCCTGGGGGGCATGGGCACTGAAGCTTTCTTT. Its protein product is CASLGGMGTEAFF.

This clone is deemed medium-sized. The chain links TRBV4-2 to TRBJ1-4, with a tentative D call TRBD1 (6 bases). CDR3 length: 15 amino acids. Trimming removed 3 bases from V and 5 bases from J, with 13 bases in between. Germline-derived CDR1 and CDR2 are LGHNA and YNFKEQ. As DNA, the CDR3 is TGTGCCAGCAGCCAGGAAGGACAGCAGAATGAAAAACTGTTTTTT. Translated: CASSQEGQQNEKLFF.

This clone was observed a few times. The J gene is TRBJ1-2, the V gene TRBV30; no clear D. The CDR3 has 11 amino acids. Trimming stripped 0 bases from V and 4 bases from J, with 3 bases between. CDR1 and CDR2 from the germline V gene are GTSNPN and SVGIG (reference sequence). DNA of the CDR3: TGTGCCTGGAGTGTCCGCTATGGCTACACCTTC. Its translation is CAWSVRYGYTF.

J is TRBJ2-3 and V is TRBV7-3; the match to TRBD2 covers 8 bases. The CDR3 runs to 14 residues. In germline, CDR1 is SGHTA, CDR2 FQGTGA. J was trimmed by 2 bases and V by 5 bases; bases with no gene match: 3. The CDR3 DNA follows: TGTGCCAGCAGCCGTAGCGGGACCACAGATACGCAGTATTTT. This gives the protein CASSRSGTTDTQYF.

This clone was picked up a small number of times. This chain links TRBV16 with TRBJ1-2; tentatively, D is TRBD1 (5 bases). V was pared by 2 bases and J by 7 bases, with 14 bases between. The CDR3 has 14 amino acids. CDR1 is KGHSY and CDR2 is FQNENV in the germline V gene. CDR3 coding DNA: TGTGCCAGCAGCCAAGCGGTGACAGCTGGTGGCTACACCTTC. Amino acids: CASSQAVTAGGYTF.

The CDR3 coding sequence is TGTGCCAGCAGCCTAAACAATGAGCAGTTCTTC. Encoded protein: CASSLNNEQFF. V and J are TRBV7-3 and TRBJ2-1; D is uncertain. Trimming pared 5 bases from V and 5 bases from J, leaving 4 bases between. The CDR3 has 11 amino acids. Germline-derived CDR1 and CDR2 are SGHTA and FQGTGA.

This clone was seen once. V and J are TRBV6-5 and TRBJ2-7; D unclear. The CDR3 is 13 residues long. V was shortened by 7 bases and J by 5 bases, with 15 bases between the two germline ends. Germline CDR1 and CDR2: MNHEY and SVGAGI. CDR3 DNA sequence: TGTGCCAGCATGGCTGAACAACTGGACGAGCAGTACTTC. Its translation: CASMAEQLDEQYF.

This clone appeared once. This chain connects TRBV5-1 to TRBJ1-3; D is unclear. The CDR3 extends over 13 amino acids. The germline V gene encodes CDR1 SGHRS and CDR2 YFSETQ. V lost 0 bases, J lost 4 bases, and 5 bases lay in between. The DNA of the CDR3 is TGCGCCAGCAGCTTGGCTGGAGGAAACACCATATATTTT. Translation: CASSLAGGNTIYF.

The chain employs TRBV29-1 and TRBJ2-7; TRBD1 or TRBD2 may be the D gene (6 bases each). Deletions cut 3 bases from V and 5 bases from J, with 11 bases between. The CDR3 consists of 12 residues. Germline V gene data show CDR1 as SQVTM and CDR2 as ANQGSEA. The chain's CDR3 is CSVDGGRDEQYF. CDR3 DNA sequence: TGCAGCGTTGATGGGGGGCGCGACGAGCAGTACTTC.

The CDR3 nucleotides are TGTGCCTGGAGCTCGCTAGCGGGGTACAATGAGCAGTTCTTC. Its protein product is CAWSSLAGYNEQFF. The chain joins TRBV30 to TRBJ2-1, with 9 bases aligning to TRBD2. The CDR3 spans 14 residues. Germline CDR1 and CDR2: GTSNPN and SVGIG (reference sequence). V lost 3 bases to trimming and J lost 4 bases; unmatched junction nucleotides: 4.

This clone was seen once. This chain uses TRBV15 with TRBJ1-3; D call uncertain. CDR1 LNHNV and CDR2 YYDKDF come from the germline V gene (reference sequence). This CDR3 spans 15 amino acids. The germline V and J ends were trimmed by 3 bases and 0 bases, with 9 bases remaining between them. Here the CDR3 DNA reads TGTGCCACCAGCAGCACTGAGGGCTCTGGAAACACCATATATTTT. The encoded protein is CATSSTEGSGNTIYF.

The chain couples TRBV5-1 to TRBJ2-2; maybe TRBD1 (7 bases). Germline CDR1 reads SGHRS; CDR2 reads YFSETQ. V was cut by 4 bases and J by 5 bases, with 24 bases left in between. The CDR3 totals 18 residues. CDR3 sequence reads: CASSETYRGRRGTGELFF. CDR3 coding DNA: TGCGCCAGCAGCGAAACATACAGGGGAAGGAGGGGGACCGGGGAGCTGTTTTTT.

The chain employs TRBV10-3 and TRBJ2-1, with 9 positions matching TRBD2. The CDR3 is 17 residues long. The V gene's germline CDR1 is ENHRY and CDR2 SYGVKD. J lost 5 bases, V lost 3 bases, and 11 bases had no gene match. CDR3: CAISDASGGRINNEQFF. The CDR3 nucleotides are TGTGCCATCAGTGATGCCAGCGGGGGGCGGATTAACAATGAGCAGTTCTTC.

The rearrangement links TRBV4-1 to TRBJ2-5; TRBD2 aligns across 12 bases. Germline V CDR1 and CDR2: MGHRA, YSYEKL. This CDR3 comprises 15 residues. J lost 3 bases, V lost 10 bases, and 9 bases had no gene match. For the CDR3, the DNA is TGCGCCACCAGGACTAGCGGGATCGGGGAAGAGACCCAGTACTTC. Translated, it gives CATRTSGIGEETQYF.

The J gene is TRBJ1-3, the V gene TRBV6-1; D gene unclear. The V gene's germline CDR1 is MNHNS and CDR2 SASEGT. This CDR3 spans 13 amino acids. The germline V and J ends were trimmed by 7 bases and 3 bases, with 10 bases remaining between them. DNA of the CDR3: TGTGCCAGCATCCGTGAAATTGGAAACACCATATATTTT. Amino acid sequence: CASIREIGNTIYF.

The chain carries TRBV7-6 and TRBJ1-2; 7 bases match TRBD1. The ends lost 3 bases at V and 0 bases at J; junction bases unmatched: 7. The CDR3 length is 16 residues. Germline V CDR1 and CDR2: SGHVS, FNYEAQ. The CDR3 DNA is TGTGCCAGCAGCTTCTCAGGGGGTACATCTAACTATGGCTACACCTTC. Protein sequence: CASSFSGGTSNYGYTF.

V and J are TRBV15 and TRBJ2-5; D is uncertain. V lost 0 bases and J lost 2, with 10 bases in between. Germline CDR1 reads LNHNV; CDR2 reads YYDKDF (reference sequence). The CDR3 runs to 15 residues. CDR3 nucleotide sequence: TGTGCCACCAGCAGAGACGACCGGATACAAGAGACCCAGTACTTC. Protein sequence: CATSRDDRIQETQYF.

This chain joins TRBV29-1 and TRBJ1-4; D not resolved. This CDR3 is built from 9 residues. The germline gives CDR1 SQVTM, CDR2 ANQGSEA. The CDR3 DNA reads TGCACCTACCGAGAAAAACTGTTTTTT. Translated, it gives CTYREKLFF.

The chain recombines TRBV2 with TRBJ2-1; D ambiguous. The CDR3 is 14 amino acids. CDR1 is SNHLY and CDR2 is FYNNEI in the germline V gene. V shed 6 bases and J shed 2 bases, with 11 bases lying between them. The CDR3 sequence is CASRADTAYNEQFF. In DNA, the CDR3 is TGTGCCAGCAGAGCAGACACGGCCTACAATGAGCAGTTCTTC.

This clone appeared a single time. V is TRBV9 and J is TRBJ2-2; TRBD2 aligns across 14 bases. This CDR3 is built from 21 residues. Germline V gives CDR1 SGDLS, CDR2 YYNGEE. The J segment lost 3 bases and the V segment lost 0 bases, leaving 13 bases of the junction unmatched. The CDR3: CASSVEPNGLAGGLYTGELFF. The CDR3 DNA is TGTGCCAGCAGCGTAGAGCCAAATGGACTAGCGGGAGGTCTCTACACCGGGGAGCTGTTTTTT.

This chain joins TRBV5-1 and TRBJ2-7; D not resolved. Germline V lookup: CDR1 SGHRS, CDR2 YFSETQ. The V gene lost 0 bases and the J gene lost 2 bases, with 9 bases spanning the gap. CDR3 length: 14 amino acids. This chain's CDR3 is CASSLEARPYEQYF. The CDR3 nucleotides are TGCGCCAGCAGCTTGGAGGCCAGACCCTACGAGCAGTACTTC.

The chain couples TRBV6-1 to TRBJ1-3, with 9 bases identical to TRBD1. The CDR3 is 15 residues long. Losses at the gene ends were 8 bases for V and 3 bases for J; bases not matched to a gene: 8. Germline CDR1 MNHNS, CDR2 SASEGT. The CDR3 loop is CASLPGTGYGNTIYF. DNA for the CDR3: TGTGCCAGCTTACCGGGGACAGGGTATGGAAACACCATATATTTT.

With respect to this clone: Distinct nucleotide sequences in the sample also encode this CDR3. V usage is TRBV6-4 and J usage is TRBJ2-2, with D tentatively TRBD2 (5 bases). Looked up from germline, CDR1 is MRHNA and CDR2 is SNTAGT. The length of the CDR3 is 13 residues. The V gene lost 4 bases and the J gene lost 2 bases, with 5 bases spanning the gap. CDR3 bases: TGTGCCAGCAGTGGGACTAACACCGGGGAGCTGTTTTTT. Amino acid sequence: CASSGTNTGELFF.

The CDR3 nucleotides read TGTGCCAGCAGCTCCCAAAGCCTATTTACGAACACTGAAGCTTTCTTT. It is translated as CASSSQSLFTNTEAFF. The chain uses TRBV7-9 and TRBJ1-1, with D uncertain. The V end was cut by 4 bases, the J end by 1 base, with 16 bases between. This CDR3 has 16 amino acids. Germline lookup yields CDR1 SEHNR and CDR2 FQNEAQ (reference sequence).

The CDR3 sequence is CASSSSGGAAGELFF. In nucleotides, the CDR3 is TGTGCCAGCAGTTCCTCGGGGGGGGCCGCCGGGGAGCTGTTTTTT. J is TRBJ2-2 and V is TRBV28; 8 bases line up with TRBD2. The V gene's germline CDR1 is MDHEN and CDR2 SYDVKM. The CDR3 has 15 residues. The V and J ends lost 4 bases and 6 bases, in that order; junction bases with no gene match: 7.